This TCR beta chain came from a study of cytomegalovirus exposure and HLA in healthy donors. V was clipped by 8 bases and J by 1 base, with 11 bases between them. Germline V gene data show CDR1 as KGHSH and CDR2 as LQKENI. This CDR3 has 13 amino acids. PCR used 60 Vbeta primers and 13 Jbeta primers. Measured with immunoSEQ multiplex PCR; TCRdb has only the in-frame clones, and not every one. This sample has 75,000 to 80,000 clones, with approximately 70% found just once. Study outcomes and limitations: Several V segments, TRBV6-2 and TRBV6-3 among them, could not be told apart and were dropped.

A note on this clone: Antigen specificity is unknown.

V and J are TRBV18 and TRBJ1-1, with TRBD1 as a possible D gene (6 bases). The sequenced sample consisted of PBMCs. This receptor was identified in a man aged 55 to 70 in good health and CMV-seropositive. CDR3 sequence (DNA): TGTGCCAGCGAAGGGGGACAGAACACTGAAGCTTTCTTT. This sequence encodes CASEGGQNTEAFF. Based on the CDR3 plus reference TRBV18 and TRBJ1-1, the full variable domain is NAGVMQNPRHLVRRRGQEARLRCSPMKGHSHVYWYRQLPEEGLKFMVYLQKENIIDESGMPKERFSAEFPKEGPSILRIQQVVRGDSAAYFCASEGGQNTEAFFGQGTRLTVV.